These 22 T cell receptor beta chains were sequenced from one sample in a study of T-cell reconstitution after alpha-beta-depleted transplantation in children. Unique molecular identifiers were built into the TCRbeta library. Using its own MiXCR run on the PCR reads, TCRdb lists one record per CDR3 protein. The sample holds 700,000 to 850,000 distinct CDR3 sequences, approximately 15% seen once. This specimen was PBMCs, mostly from graft donor cells, taken 360 days after TCRalphabeta/CD19-depleted stem cell transplant. The receptors derive from a male patient younger than 18 who had a stem cell transplant for acute lymphoblastic leukemia, so the T cells may come from the graft donor.

This chain connects TRBV6-6 to TRBJ2-3; 7 nucleotides match TRBD2. The CDR3 loop spans 13 amino acids. The germline V gene has CDR1 MNHNY and CDR2 SVGAGI (reference sequence). V was clipped by 7 bases and J by 2 bases; unmatched bases: 3. CDR3 sequence (DNA): TGTGCCAGCACGGAGCGGGACACAGATACGCAGTATTTT. Translated, it gives CASTERDTDTQYF.

This rearrangement joins TRBV7-4 to TRBJ2-7; no clear D gene. This CDR3 is 16 amino acids long. The V gene lost 1 base and the J gene lost 0 bases, with 13 bases spanning the gap. In germline, CDR1 is SGHVT, CDR2 SQSDAQ. The CDR3 sequence is CASSLEGPNPSYEQYF. DNA of the CDR3: TGTGCCAGCAGCTTAGAGGGTCCGAACCCCTCCTACGAGCAGTACTTC.

About this clonotype: A much larger clone differs by one base, so this may be a read error. Given the absence of the conserved phenylalanine or tryptophan at the CDR3 end, a read error is likely. This sequence joins TRBV5-1 and TRBJ1-1; D ambiguous. This CDR3 has 13 amino acids. Germline V CDR1 and CDR2: SGHRS, YFSETQ. Trimming removed 2 bases from V and 1 base from J, with 6 bases in between. CDR3 protein: CASSFAGNTEAFS. The DNA for the CDR3 is TGCGCCAGCAGCTTTGCGGGGAACACTGAAGCTTTCTCT.

This clonotype was recorded a few times. Here the CDR3 reads CASSSNANPGNYGYTF. The CDR3 DNA reads as TGCGCCAGCAGCTCTAACGCGAACCCAGGCAACTATGGCTACACCTTC. The chain is built from TRBV5-1 and TRBJ1-2, with D unclear. This CDR3 spans 16 amino acids. Deletions cut 3 bases from V and 2 bases from J, with 17 bases between. Germline values: CDR1 SGHRS, CDR2 YFSETQ.

The rearrangement joins TRBV27 to TRBJ2-7; D remains ambiguous. The CDR3 has 13 residues. Germline CDR1 is MNHEY and CDR2 is SMNVEV (reference sequence). Trimming shortened V by 5 bases and J by 6 bases, and 14 bases separated the two germline ends. In DNA form, the CDR3 reads TGTGCCAGCAGTCCCCCGCGCGATGGCGAGCAGTACTTC. Residues: CASSPPRDGEQYF.

The rearrangement joins TRBV12-3 or TRBV12-4 to TRBJ1-2; 9 bases are shared with TRBD1. The CDR3 covers 18 residues. J gave up 3 bases and V 2 bases, and 13 bases lay outside the gene matches. For the CDR3, the DNA is TGTGCCAGCAGTTTAAGGGTCCGGGACAGGGTCGTCGACTATGGCTACACCTTC. It is translated as CASSLRVRDRVVDYGYTF.

This sequence joins TRBV20-1 and TRBJ2-7; tentative D call: TRBD1 (6 bases). Between the trimmed V and J ends, which lost 6 bases and 0 bases, there was a span of 21 bases. The CDR3 runs to 16 residues. Per germline, CDR1 DFQATT and CDR2 SNEGSKA (reference sequence). The CDR3 region has the DNA TGCAGTGCGCGACAGGTACCGGGATTTAGCTCCTACGAGCAGTACTTC. Its translation: CSARQVPGFSSYEQYF.

The table lists this clonotype with many counts. The rearrangement links TRBV7-2 to TRBJ2-1; 11 nucleotides line up with TRBD2. J lost 7 bases, V lost 4 bases, and 9 bases had no gene match. CDR3 length: 16 residues. Germline CDR1 and CDR2: SGHTA and FQGNSA. CDR3 residues: CASSSQRTSGRNEQFF. The CDR3 DNA sequence: TGTGCCAGCAGCTCTCAGAGAACTAGCGGGAGAAATGAGCAGTTCTTC.

This clonotype was observed a few times. The chain joins TRBV7-9 to TRBJ1-2; possible D gene TRBD1, 5 bases. In germline, CDR1 is SEHNR, CDR2 FQNEAQ (reference sequence). This CDR3 comprises 15 residues. Trimming removed 2 bases at V and 4 bases at J, with 14 bases between. The CDR3 region has the DNA TGTGCCAGCAGCTTATCGGCGGGGGTCCCCTATGGCTACACCTTC. It encodes CASSLSAGVPYGYTF.

This clonotype was picked up a small number of times. The chain carries TRBV12-3 or TRBV12-4 and TRBJ1-5; unclear D gene. The CDR3 has 12 residues. V lost 0 bases to trimming and J lost 10 bases, with 7 bases between them. The DNA for the CDR3 is TGTGCCAGCAGTTTAGCTCGGAGTCCCCAGCATTTT. It codes for CASSLARSPQHF.

The table lists this clonotype with a few counts. This chain connects TRBV11-2 to TRBJ2-4; 8 positions match TRBD1. CDR3 length equals 20 residues. Germline V gene sequence: CDR1 SGHAT, CDR2 FQNNGV. J gave up 0 bases and V 4 bases, and 17 bases lay outside the gene matches. CDR3 coding DNA: TGTGCCAGCAGCTCGGCCGGCCGCGGGACAGGACGGTTAGCCAAAAACATTCAGTACTTC. Amino acids: CASSSAGRGTGRLAKNIQYF.

Only a few counts were recorded for this clonotype. The V gene is TRBV2, the J gene TRBJ2-1; 10 bases map to TRBD1. V lost 11 bases to trimming and J lost 6 bases; unmatched junction nucleotides: 10. Germline CDR1 SNHLY, CDR2 FYNNEI. The CDR3 spans 14 residues. CDR3 sequence: CARNRDRGSNEQFF. The CDR3 DNA is TGTGCCCGCAACCGGGACAGGGGAAGCAATGAGCAGTTCTTC.

This clonotype was observed a few times. The genes are TRBV13 and TRBJ2-2; D may be TRBD2 (6 bases). This CDR3 is 15 amino acids long. The germline V and J ends were trimmed by 5 bases and 7 bases, with 17 bases remaining between them. In germline, CDR1 is PRHDT, CDR2 FYEKMQ (reference sequence). DNA of the CDR3: TGTGCCAGCAGCCCCTACGGGGGTTCCGTCGGGGAGCTGTTTTTT. Translating it yields CASSPYGGSVGELFF.

This sequence joins TRBV12-3 or TRBV12-4 and TRBJ2-7; TRBD1 agrees at 8 bases. This CDR3 has 11 amino acids. Trimming removed 1 base from V and 12 bases from J; junction bases left unmatched: 2. Here the CDR3 reads CASSLGQGAYF. The CDR3 DNA follows: TGTGCCAGCAGTTTAGGGCAGGGGGCGTACTTC.

This clonotype has more than one count but fewer than ten. V is TRBV27 and J is TRBJ2-7; 7 bases match TRBD1. The germline CDR1 and CDR2 sequences are MNHEY and SMNVEV (reference sequence). The CDR3 contains 12 residues. The V segment lost 9 bases and the J segment 2 bases; nucleotides outside the gene matches: 4. The CDR3, as DNA: TGTGCCAGGTTACAGGGGCCCTACGAGCAGTACTTC. Its protein product is CARLQGPYEQYF.

This chain links TRBV28 with TRBJ1-2, with D unclear. V shed 8 bases and J shed 2 bases, with 6 bases lying between them. The germline CDR1 and CDR2 sequences are MDHEN and SYDVKM. The CDR3 has 11 amino acids. The CDR3 loop reads CASGGNYGYTF. CDR3 DNA: TGTGCCAGCGGCGGAAACTATGGCTACACCTTC.

This clonotype was recorded a few times. CDR3 bases: TGTGCCAGCAGTTTATCATCGGCAGGGTTCTCTGGGGCCAACGTCCTGACTTTC. It translates to CASSLSSAGFSGANVLTF. V gene TRBV27 combines with J gene TRBJ2-6; D perhaps matches TRBD1 (5 bases). The CDR3 is 18 amino acids. Germline V gives CDR1 MNHEY, CDR2 SMNVEV (reference sequence). The ends were cut back, 0 bases at V and 0 bases at J, with 12 bases in the middle.

This clonotype was detected once. The chain is built from TRBV5-1 and TRBJ2-3; TRBD1 matches at 9 bases. V lost 3 bases, J lost 7 bases, and 6 bases stayed unmatched. The CDR3 is made up of 14 amino acids. The germline CDR1 and CDR2 sequences are SGHRS and YFSETQ. As DNA, the CDR3 is TGCGCCAGCAGCTCTGGGACAGGGACACATACGCAGTATTTT. It encodes CASSSGTGTHTQYF. The whole variable domain, remainder taken from reference TRBV5-1 and TRBJ2-3, is KAGVTQTPRYLIKTRGQQVTLSCSPISGHRSVSWYQQTPGQGLQFLFEYFSETQRNKGNFPGRFSGRQFSNSRSEMNVSTLELGDSALYLCASSSGTGTHTQYFGPGTRLTVL.

This clonotype was observed many times. The rearrangement links TRBV7-8 to TRBJ2-7; no clear D. The V end was cut by 1 base, the J end by 4 bases, with 8 bases between. The CDR3 has 13 residues. CDR1 and CDR2 from the germline V gene are SGHVS and FQNEAQ. Here the CDR3 reads CASSLDVQYEQYF. CDR3 in DNA: TGTGCCAGCAGCTTAGATGTACAGTACGAGCAGTACTTC.

In its sample, this clonotype was seen a few times. The chain uses TRBV7-2 and TRBJ2-3, with D perhaps matching TRBD1 or TRBD2 (5 bases each). The CDR3 length is 16 residues. From germline, CDR1 is SGHTA and CDR2 FQGNSA. The V gene lost 4 bases and the J gene lost 2 bases, with 16 bases spanning the gap. CDR3 loop: CASSSGPSLATDTQYF. In nucleotides, the CDR3 is TGTGCCAGCAGCTCGGGGCCATCCCTTGCCACAGATACGCAGTATTTT.

This clonotype was observed a few times. V usage is TRBV20-1 and J usage is TRBJ2-2, with no clear D. V lost 6 bases, J lost 1 base, and 6 bases lay in between. The CDR3 has 12 residues. The V gene's germline CDR1 is DFQATT and CDR2 SNEGSKA (reference sequence). DNA of the CDR3: TGCAGTGCAACCGTGAACACCGGGGAGCTGTTTTTT. It yields the protein CSATVNTGELFF.

The V call is TRBV5-1, the J call TRBJ2-1; D possibly corresponds to TRBD1 (6 bases). Trimming stripped 7 bases from V and 8 bases from J, with 19 bases between. Germline loops: CDR1 SGHRS, CDR2 YFSETQ. The CDR3 spans 14 residues. CDR3 amino acids: CASQGRGSGDEQFF. CDR3 in DNA: TGCGCCAGCCAAGGAAGGGGGTCGGGCGATGAGCAGTTCTTC. Combining the CDR3 with reference TRBV5-1 and TRBJ2-1 gives the whole variable domain KAGVTQTPRYLIKTRGQQVTLSCSPISGHRSVSWYQQTPGQGLQFLFEYFSETQRNKGNFPGRFSGRQFSNSRSEMNVSTLELGDSALYLCASQGRGSGDEQFFGPGTRLTVL.